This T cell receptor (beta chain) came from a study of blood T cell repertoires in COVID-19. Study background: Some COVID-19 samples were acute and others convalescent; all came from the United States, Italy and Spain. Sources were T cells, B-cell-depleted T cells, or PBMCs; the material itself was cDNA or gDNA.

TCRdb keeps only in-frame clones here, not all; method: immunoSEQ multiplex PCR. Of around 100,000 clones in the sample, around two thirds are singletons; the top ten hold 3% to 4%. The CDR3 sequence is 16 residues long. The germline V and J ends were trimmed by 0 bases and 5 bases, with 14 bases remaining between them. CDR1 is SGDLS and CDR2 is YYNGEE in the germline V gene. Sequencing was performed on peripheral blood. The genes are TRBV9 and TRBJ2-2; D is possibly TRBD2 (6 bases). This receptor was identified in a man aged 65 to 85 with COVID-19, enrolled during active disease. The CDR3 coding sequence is TGTGCCAGCAGCGTAGAGGGGTTGGGGGGAACCGGGGAGCTGTTTTTT. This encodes CASSVEGLGGTGELFF.